The clone carrying this T cell receptor (beta chain) was detected many times. Its target is unknown. The authors prepared the TCRbeta library with unique molecular identifiers. Using its own MiXCR run on the PCR reads, TCRdb lists one record per CDR3 protein. Of approximately 650,000 distinct CDR3 sequences in the sample, under 15% were seen once. Germline V gives CDR1 DFQATT, CDR2 SNEGSKA (reference sequence). The CDR3 is 13 residues long. The ends lost 5 bases at V and 3 bases at J; junction bases unmatched: 2. This sample was taken from a study of T-cell reconstitution after alpha-beta-depleted transplantation in children. Study-level points and caveats: Newly produced T cells mostly accounted for T-cell counts and diversity one year post-transplant. Roughly two months post-transplant, alpha-beta T cells reportedly originated from several hundred graft clones that had expanded. Surviving recipient T cells and thymic progenitors underlay high day-60 TCRbeta diversity in some patients.

The chain employs TRBV20-1 and TRBJ2-7, with 12 nucleotides matching TRBD2. Sequenced here: PBMCs, sampled before TCRalphabeta/CD19-depleted stem cell transplant. This sequence was found in a girl aged 2-10 years with congenital amegakaryocytic thrombocytopenia, due to receive a stem cell transplant. Here the CDR3 reads CSAEGLAGYEQYF. The CDR3 nucleotides are TGCAGTGCTGAGGGACTAGCGGGCTACGAGCAGTACTTC.